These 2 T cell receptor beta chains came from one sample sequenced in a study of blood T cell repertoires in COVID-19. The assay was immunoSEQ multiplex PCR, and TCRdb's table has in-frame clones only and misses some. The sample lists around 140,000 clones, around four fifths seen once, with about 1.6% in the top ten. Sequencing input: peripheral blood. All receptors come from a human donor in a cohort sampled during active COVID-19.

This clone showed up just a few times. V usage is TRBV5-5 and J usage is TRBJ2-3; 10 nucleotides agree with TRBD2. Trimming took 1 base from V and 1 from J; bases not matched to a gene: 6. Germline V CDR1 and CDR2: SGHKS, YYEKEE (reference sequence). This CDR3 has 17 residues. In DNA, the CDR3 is TGTGCCAGCAGCTTGCCTACCGGGACTAGCGGCACAGATACGCAGTATTTT. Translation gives CASSLPTGTSGTDTQYF. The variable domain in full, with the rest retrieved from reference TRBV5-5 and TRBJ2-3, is DAGVTQSPTHLIKTRGQQVTLRCSPISGHKSVSWYQQVLGQGPQFIFQYYEKEERGRGNFPDRFSARQFPNYSSELNVNALLLGDSALYLCASSLPTGTSGTDTQYFGPGTRLTVL.

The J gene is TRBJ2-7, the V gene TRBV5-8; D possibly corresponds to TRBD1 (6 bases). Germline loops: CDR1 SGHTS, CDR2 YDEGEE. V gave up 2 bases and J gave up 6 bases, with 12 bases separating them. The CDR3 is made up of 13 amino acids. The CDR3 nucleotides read TGTGCCAGCAGCTTCAACAGGGCAGGCGAGCAGTACTTC. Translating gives CASSFNRAGEQYF.